The clone carrying this TCR beta chain has just a few counts. Assay used: immunoSEQ multiplex PCR; TCRdb lists only in-frame clones, some missing. The table shows 84,000 or so clones, with approximately 80% occurring only once. The source of the sample is a study of blood T cell repertoires in COVID-19. CDR1 and CDR2 from the germline V gene are SGHTS and YDEGEE. Germline trimming cut 2 bases from V and 7 bases from J; bases unmatched to any gene: 11. There are 16 residues in the CDR3. The receptor's source is a man between 65 and 85 years old with acute or convalescent COVID-19. Sequencing was carried out using peripheral blood. This chain joins TRBV5-8 and TRBJ2-2; 7 bases are shared with TRBD1. The DNA of the CDR3 is TGTGCCAGCAGCTTCCCCTACGACAGGGCCGGCGGGGAGCTGTTTTTT. Its translation: CASSFPYDRAGGELFF.